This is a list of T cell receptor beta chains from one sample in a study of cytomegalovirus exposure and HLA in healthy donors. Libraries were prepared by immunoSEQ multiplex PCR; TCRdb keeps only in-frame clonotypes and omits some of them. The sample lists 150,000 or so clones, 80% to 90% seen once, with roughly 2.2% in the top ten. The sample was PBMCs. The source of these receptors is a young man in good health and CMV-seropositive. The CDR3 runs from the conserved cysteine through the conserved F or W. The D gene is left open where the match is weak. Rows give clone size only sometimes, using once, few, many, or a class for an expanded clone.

DNA: TGTGCCAGTAAGGACAGGGGAGACGAGCAGTACTTC; CDR3: CASKDRGDEQYF; size: .; V: TRBV19; J: TRBJ2-7; D: TRBD1
DNA: TGTGCCAGCTCACCAGACAGGGGAATCTATGGCTACACCTTC; CDR3: CASSPDRGIYGYTF; size: .; V: TRBV18; J: TRBJ1-2; D: TRBD1
DNA: TGCGCCAGCAGCCAAGGATCAGTGAACACTGAAGCTTTCTTT; CDR3: CASSQGSVNTEAFF; size: few; V: TRBV4-3; J: TRBJ1-1; D: .
DNA: TGTGCCAGTAGTCTGGCTAGCGGGTCTCAAGAGACCCAGTACTTC; CDR3: CASSLASGSQETQYF; size: .; V: TRBV19; J: TRBJ2-5; D: TRBD2
DNA: TGTGCCAGCAGTTCCCGGACTCCAACAGGGCCGGGGGGGGCTTTCTTC; CDR3: CASSSRTPTGPGGAFF; size: .; V: TRBV27; J: TRBJ1-1; D: .
DNA: TGCAGCCGTGCGGGGGGCGCGGGGGAGACCCAGTACTTC; CDR3: CSRAGGAGETQYF; size: .; V: TRBV29-1; J: TRBJ2-5; D: TRBD2
DNA: TGTGCCAGCAGTGTGGACATTCAGCCCCAGCATTTT; CDR3: CASSVDIQPQHF; size: .; V: TRBV2; J: TRBJ1-5; D: .
DNA: TGTGCCACTGAGGACAGGGGACAAGAGACCCAGTACTTC; CDR3: CATEDRGQETQYF; size: .; V: TRBV19; J: TRBJ2-5; D: TRBD1
DNA: TGTGCCAGCAGTTATCCGGGGGGCGTCGGCCCAGATACGCAGTATTTT; CDR3: CASSYPGGVGPDTQYF; size: once; V: TRBV6-9; J: TRBJ2-3; D: .
DNA: TGCGCCAGCAGCCTCCGGTACAATGAGCAGTTCTTC; CDR3: CASSLRYNEQFF; size: .; V: TRBV4-3; J: TRBJ2-1; D: .
DNA: TGTGCCAGCCATCGGACAGGTTCCTCTAACTATGGCTACACCTTC; CDR3: CASHRTGSSNYGYTF; size: .; V: TRBV19; J: TRBJ1-2; D: TRBD1
DNA: TGTGCCAGCAGCTTCGCCCCTAGCGGTGGCACAGATACGCAGTATTTT; CDR3: CASSFAPSGGTDTQYF; size: once; V: TRBV7-2; J: TRBJ2-3; D: TRBD2
DNA: TGTGCCAGTAGTTCTCGGTTAGCGGGGGGTATGCTAGCCAAAAACATTCAGTACTTC; CDR3: CASSSRLAGGMLAKNIQYF; size: .; V: TRBV19; J: TRBJ2-4; D: TRBD2
DNA: TGTGCCAGCAGTTACAGGGGTAGCAATCAGCCCCAGCATTTT; CDR3: CASSYRGSNQPQHF; size: .; V: TRBV6-5; J: TRBJ1-5; D: .
DNA: TGTGCCAGCAGCCGAAAGGACAGGGGGCAGGGCGGGGAGCTGTTTTTT; CDR3: CASSRKDRGQGGELFF; size: few; V: TRBV4-2; J: TRBJ2-2; D: TRBD1
DNA: TGTGCCAGCAGCTCCGGGGGGGAAATAAATTCACCCCTCCACTTT; CDR3: CASSSGGEINSPLHF; size: .; V: TRBV5-4; J: TRBJ1-6; D: .
DNA: TGTGCCAGCAGCTCAGAAGCGGGGGGTCCCTACGAGCAGTTCTTC; CDR3: CASSSEAGGPYEQFF; size: .; V: TRBV7-2; J: TRBJ2-1; D: TRBD2
DNA: TGCGCCAGCAGCCAAGATAGTAAGACAGGGGGACTGCATTTT; CDR3: CASSQDSKTGGLHF; size: .; V: TRBV4-3; J: TRBJ1-5; D: TRBD1
DNA: TGTGCCAGCAGCCGGGACGGGGGGAACACCGGGGAGCTGTTTTTT; CDR3: CASSRDGGNTGELFF; size: .; V: TRBV6-1; J: TRBJ2-2; D: .
DNA: TGCGCCAGCAGCTTACGCGGTCCGCCGGCCTACGAGCAGTACTTC; CDR3: CASSLRGPPAYEQYF; size: .; V: TRBV5-1; J: TRBJ2-7; D: .
DNA: TGTGCCAGCAGCGCAACAGGGTCCTATAATTCACCCCTCCACTTT; CDR3: CASSATGSYNSPLHF; size: .; V: TRBV2; J: TRBJ1-6; D: .
DNA: TGCGCCAGCAGGGACAGGCTTACCGGGGAGCTGTTTTTT; CDR3: CASRDRLTGELFF; size: .; V: TRBV4-1; J: TRBJ2-2; D: TRBD1
DNA: TGCAGCGGGGTCAGACCTGACAACTACGAGCAGTACTTC; CDR3: CSGVRPDNYEQYF; size: .; V: TRBV29-1; J: TRBJ2-7; D: .
DNA: TGTGCCAGCAGTGGGGGACAGCCAAGGACAGATACGCAGTATTTT; CDR3: CASSGGQPRTDTQYF; size: .; V: TRBV2; J: TRBJ2-3; D: TRBD1
DNA: TGTGCCATCACTCCGGGACAGGGTTCCGGGGAGCTGTTTTTT; CDR3: CAITPGQGSGELFF; size: .; V: TRBV10-3; J: TRBJ2-2; D: TRBD1
DNA: TGTGCCAGCAGTTATATCACAGGGGGCGCCGGTGAAAAACTGTTTTTT; CDR3: CASSYITGGAGEKLFF; size: .; V: TRBV6-5; J: TRBJ1-4; D: TRBD1
DNA: TGCAGCGTTGAGTGGGGCCAAAACACCGGGGAGCTGTTTTTT; CDR3: CSVEWGQNTGELFF; size: .; V: TRBV29-1; J: TRBJ2-2; D: .
DNA: TGTGCCACCAGCAGGGGGGGACAGGTGACGAACACTGAAGCTTTCTTT; CDR3: CATSRGGQVTNTEAFF; size: .; V: TRBV15; J: TRBJ1-1; D: TRBD1
DNA: TGTGCCACCAGCAGAGAGGGCGCAGGGTCCTATGGCTACACCTTC; CDR3: CATSREGAGSYGYTF; size: .; V: TRBV15; J: TRBJ1-2; D: .
DNA: TGTGCCAGCAGCCCCCGACAGGGGGACTCCTACGAGCAGTACTTC; CDR3: CASSPRQGDSYEQYF; size: .; V: TRBV9; J: TRBJ2-7; D: TRBD1
DNA: TGTGCCAGCACCTACCGGACTATCTCCGGGGAGCTGTTTTTT; CDR3: CASTYRTISGELFF; size: .; V: TRBV2; J: TRBJ2-2; D: .
DNA: TGTGCCAGCAGCTTAGCGAGCGGGGGCTTCTACAATGAGCAGTTCTTC; CDR3: CASSLASGGFYNEQFF; size: .; V: TRBV7-2; J: TRBJ2-1; D: TRBD2
DNA: TGTGCCTGGAGTGTACTCCCGTTGGGTAGCGGGAGATTTTACGAGCAGTACTTC; CDR3: CAWSVLPLGSGRFYEQYF; size: .; V: TRBV30; J: TRBJ2-7; D: TRBD2
DNA: TGTGCCAGCAGCTTGGCTAGGACTAGTGCCATCGATGAGCAGTTCTTC; CDR3: CASSLARTSAIDEQFF; size: few; V: TRBV5-6; J: TRBJ2-1; D: TRBD2
DNA: TGCAGCGTGACGGGACTAGCGGGGGGTACAGATACGCAGTATTTT; CDR3: CSVTGLAGGTDTQYF; size: .; V: TRBV29-1; J: TRBJ2-3; D: TRBD2
DNA: TGTGCCAGCAGACCGGACCGCCGCCTAGCCACTGAAGCTTTCTTT; CDR3: CASRPDRRLATEAFF; size: .; V: TRBV27; J: TRBJ1-1; D: .
DNA: TGTGCCAGTAGTATAGGGACCGGGAGCTACGAGCAGTACTTC; CDR3: CASSIGTGSYEQYF; size: .; V: TRBV19; J: TRBJ2-7; D: .
DNA: TGTGCCAGCAGCTTTCTAGCGGGGGAAAATGAGCAGTTCTTC; CDR3: CASSFLAGENEQFF; size: .; V: TRBV11-1; J: TRBJ2-1; D: TRBD2
DNA: TGTGCCAGCAGCCAATCGTCCCAGGGGGCGTCGGCCGGGGAGCTGTTTTTT; CDR3: CASSQSSQGASAGELFF; size: .; V: TRBV16; J: TRBJ2-2; D: TRBD1
DNA: TGTGCCAGCAGCTTAGAATCCGGAATCCGGGAGGAGACCCAGTACTTC; CDR3: CASSLESGIREETQYF; size: .; V: TRBV7-2; J: TRBJ2-5; D: .
DNA: TGTGCCAGCAGCGCAGACAGGACATGGTCCACTGAAGCTTTCTTT; CDR3: CASSADRTWSTEAFF; size: .; V: TRBV5-6; J: TRBJ1-1; D: .
DNA: TGCGCCAGCAGCCAGGAGGGAGGGGCCTCCTACGAGCAGTACTTC; CDR3: CASSQEGGASYEQYF; size: .; V: TRBV4-3; J: TRBJ2-7; D: TRBD2
DNA: TGTGCCAGCAGCTTATGGGGGGGCAGTCGGAATGAGCAGTTCTTC; CDR3: CASSLWGGSRNEQFF; size: .; V: TRBV11-3; J: TRBJ2-1; D: .
DNA: TGTGCCAGCCGGTTTGGCAATCAGCCCCAGCATTTT; CDR3: CASRFGNQPQHF; size: .; V: TRBV6-1; J: TRBJ1-5; D: .
DNA: TGTGCCAGCAGCTTAGAGGCGGGGGCGATCTATGGCTACACCTTC; CDR3: CASSLEAGAIYGYTF; size: .; V: TRBV7-2; J: TRBJ1-2; D: .
DNA: TGTGCCAGCAGTGAACTTACGGGGGGGCCCGGGGAGCTGTTTTTT; CDR3: CASSELTGGPGELFF; size: few; V: TRBV6-1; J: TRBJ2-2; D: TRBD2
DNA: TGCAGCGTTAGTCAGGGGAGTGGTGAAAAACTGTTTTTT; CDR3: CSVSQGSGEKLFF; size: .; V: TRBV29-1; J: TRBJ1-4; D: .
DNA: TGTGCCAGCAGCTCGGACAGTACCTACGAGCAGTACTTC; CDR3: CASSSDSTYEQYF; size: .; V: TRBV7-2; J: TRBJ2-7; D: .
DNA: TGTGCCAGCAGCCACAGGGGTGAAGGCTACACCTTC; CDR3: CASSHRGEGYTF; size: .; V: TRBV6-5; J: TRBJ1-2; D: TRBD1
DNA: TGTGCCAGCAGCCGTCAGGGGGCACTTAGTACCTACGAGCAGTACTTC; CDR3: CASSRQGALSTYEQYF; size: .; V: TRBV14; J: TRBJ2-7; D: TRBD1
DNA: TGTGCCAGCAGCTTGTCCCGTTTCTCAGGGAACTATGGCTACACCTTC; CDR3: CASSLSRFSGNYGYTF; size: .; V: TRBV7-8; J: TRBJ1-2; D: .
DNA: TGTGCCAGCTCAGGGGGAGAGTGGGAGACCCAGTACTTC; CDR3: CASSGGEWETQYF; size: once; V: TRBV11-3; J: TRBJ2-5; D: TRBD1
DNA: TGTGCCAGCTCACCAGAACTAGTTTCCGGGGAGCTGTTTTTT; CDR3: CASSPELVSGELFF; size: .; V: TRBV18; J: TRBJ2-2; D: .
DNA: TGTGCCAGCAGCTTAGATGCGGGACAGCCAGCTTTCTTT; CDR3: CASSLDAGQPAFF; size: .; V: TRBV11-2; J: TRBJ1-1; D: TRBD1